One sample yielded the 32 T cell receptor beta chains listed below, sequenced in a study of blood T cell repertoires in COVID-19. The protocol was immunoSEQ multiplex PCR, while the TCRdb copy is restricted to in-frame clones and leaves out a portion. The data hold hundreds of thousands of clones, with approximately 89% observed a single time. The material sequenced was peripheral blood. Source of these receptors: a man aged 18 to 29 with COVID-19, enrolled during active disease.

This clone was seen at least ten times. The V call is TRBV29-1, the J call TRBJ2-1; TRBD2 aligns across 11 bases. V lost 0 bases, J lost 4 bases, and 2 bases stayed unmatched. The CDR3 loop spans 15 amino acids. Germline V gene data show CDR1 as SQVTM and CDR2 as ANQGSEA. CDR3 residues: CSVEEVAGGYNEQFF. The CDR3 DNA reads as TGCAGCGTTGAAGAAGTAGCGGGAGGGTACAATGAGCAGTTCTTC.

This clone was observed once. V is TRBV6-6 and J is TRBJ2-7; TRBD2 aligns across 7 bases. The CDR3 covers 15 residues. CDR1 is MNHNY and CDR2 is SVGAGI in the germline V gene (reference sequence). The trim removed 6 bases at V and 0 bases at J, leaving 8 bases unmatched. The CDR3: CASSTPRLASYEQYF. CDR3 sequence (DNA): TGTGCCAGCAGCACCCCAAGACTAGCCTCCTACGAGCAGTACTTC.

The chain couples TRBV5-1 to TRBJ1-4; 8 bases match TRBD1. V shed 0 bases, J shed 7 bases, and the junction held 5 bases outside the gene matches. Germline V lookup: CDR1 SGHRS, CDR2 YFSETQ. The CDR3 loop spans 15 amino acids. The CDR3 region has the DNA TGCGCCAGCAGCTTGGATGGGACAGGAGGTGAAAAACTGTTTTTT. Its protein is CASSLDGTGGEKLFF.

The V and J genes are TRBV10-3 and TRBJ2-1; 10 bases align to TRBD2. Germline V lookup: CDR1 ENHRY, CDR2 SYGVKD. This CDR3 has 16 amino acids. V lost 2 bases and J lost 7; bases outside the gene matches: 8. This chain's CDR3 is CAISETGLAERNEQFF. The CDR3 region has the DNA TGTGCCATCAGTGAGACCGGACTAGCGGAGAGGAATGAGCAGTTCTTC.

This sequence joins TRBV5-1 and TRBJ1-4; TRBD1 aligns across 7 bases. CDR1 and CDR2 (germline): SGHRS, YFSETQ. J lost 4 bases, V lost 4 bases, and 7 bases had no gene match. There are 15 residues in the CDR3. CDR3 nucleotides: TGCGCCAGCAGCGCCACGACAGGGTTTAATGAAAAACTGTTTTTT. Its protein is CASSATTGFNEKLFF.

The chain combines TRBV2 with TRBJ1-1; D may be TRBD1 (5 bases). The CDR3 has 14 amino acids. Trimming took off 5 bases at V and 0 bases at J, with 10 bases between the two ends. CDR1 is SNHLY, CDR2 FYNNEI, per germline. The CDR3 is CASSSQAMNTEAFF. The CDR3 nucleotides are TGTGCCAGCAGTTCACAGGCGATGAACACTGAAGCTTTCTTT.

The chain joins TRBV4-1 to TRBJ1-4, with D perhaps matching TRBD1 (5 bases). The CDR3 sequence is 15 residues long. Germline values: CDR1 MGHRA, CDR2 YSYEKL. V dropped 1 base and J dropped 4 bases, with 10 bases sitting between them. The chain's CDR3 is CASSQVGGDNEKLFF. As DNA, the CDR3 is TGCGCCAGCAGCCAAGTTGGGGGGGATAATGAAAAACTGTTTTTT.

This chain uses TRBV3-1 (or the pseudogene TRBV3-2) with TRBJ1-1; maybe TRBD1 (5 bases). This CDR3 contains 13 residues. The germline V gene has CDR1 LGHDT and CDR2 YNNKEL (reference sequence). V was shortened by 6 bases and J by 4 bases, with 12 bases between the two germline ends. The CDR3 DNA follows: TGTGCCAGCAGTCGCCGGGGGACCACTGAAGCTTTCTTT. Residues: CASSRRGTTEAFF.

V usage is TRBV18 and J usage is TRBJ1-4; no reliable D call. The CDR3 extends over 16 amino acids. CDR1 is KGHSH, CDR2 LQKENI, per germline. V was shortened by 1 base and J by 0 bases, with 9 bases between the two germline ends. CDR3 bases: TGTGCCAGCTCACCACTCGCGACATCAACTAATGAAAAACTGTTTTTT. It encodes CASSPLATSTNEKLFF.

This chain connects TRBV2 to TRBJ2-3; TRBD1 matches at 8 bases. Losses at the gene ends were 6 bases for V and 7 bases for J; bases not matched to a gene: 6. Germline V gives CDR1 SNHLY, CDR2 FYNNEI. There are 13 residues in the CDR3. CDR3 bases: TGTGCCAGCAGCTTTCAGGGGGCGAATACGCAGTATTTT. Translated, it gives CASSFQGANTQYF.

The chain uses TRBV7-9 and TRBJ2-1; 7 bases agree with TRBD2. Germline CDR1 SEHNR, CDR2 FQNEAQ (reference sequence). J lost 7 bases, V lost 3 bases, and 9 bases had no gene match. The CDR3 contains 15 residues. Here the CDR3 reads CASSLRGTTKNEQFF. CDR3 sequence (DNA): TGTGCCAGCAGCTTGCGCGGGACTACCAAGAATGAGCAGTTCTTC.

This clone was picked up one time. V and J are TRBV25-1 and TRBJ2-7; D might be TRBD2 (6 bases). Germline CDR1 and CDR2: MGHDK and SYGVNS. The length of the CDR3 is 14 residues. Deletions cut 5 bases from V and 6 bases from J, with 17 bases between. CDR3 sequence reads: CASSRSGGPSEQYF. As DNA, the CDR3 is TGTGCCAGCAGTCGGTCCGGGGGACCTAGCGAGCAGTACTTC.

Turning to this clone: The same CDR3 also results from other DNA sequences found in this sample. V usage is TRBV6-1 and J usage is TRBJ1-6, with 8 nucleotides matching TRBD1. The junction had 3 bases not matched to a gene; V was cut back by 3 bases and J by 5 bases. The CDR3 is made up of 15 amino acids. Germline CDR1 MNHNS, CDR2 SASEGT. CDR3 sequence: CASSDGTGDNSPLHF. The CDR3 DNA sequence: TGTGCCAGCAGTGATGGGACAGGAGATAATTCACCCCTCCACTTT.

The rearrangement links TRBV19 to TRBJ1-1; D not resolved. The germline V gene has CDR1 LNHDA and CDR2 SQIVND (reference sequence). CDR3 length equals 14 residues. The V gene lost 3 bases and the J gene lost 8 bases, with 16 bases spanning the gap. CDR3 amino acids: CASSIESGREEAFF. The CDR3 DNA reads TGTGCCAGTAGTATTGAATCCGGAAGGGAGGAAGCTTTCTTT.

This clone turned up a few times. This chain uses TRBV11-1 with TRBJ2-2; D unresolved. CDR3 length: 16 residues. V lost 1 base and J lost 2, with 11 bases in between. Germline V lookup: CDR1 SGHAT, CDR2 FQDESV (reference sequence). The CDR3 is CASSLESATNTGELFF. CDR3 DNA sequence: TGTGCCAGCAGCTTAGAGAGCGCGACCAACACCGGGGAGCTGTTTTTT. Full variable domain (remainder filled in from reference TRBV11-1 and TRBJ2-2): EAEVAQSPRYKITEKSQAVAFWCDPISGHATLYWYRQILGQGPELLVQFQDESVVDDSQLPKDRFSAERLKGVDSTLKIQPAELGDSAMYLCASSLESATNTGELFFGEGSRLTVL.

This clone came up a few times. The V gene is TRBV5-4, the J gene TRBJ2-7, with 9 bases lining up with TRBD2. The germline gives CDR1 SGHNT, CDR2 YYREEE (reference sequence). V was pared by 0 bases and J by 2 bases, with 9 bases of the junction left unmatched. The CDR3 runs to 17 residues. The DNA of the CDR3 is TGTGCCAGCAGCTTGGGGGCAGTTAGCGGGAGACCCTACGAGCAGTACTTC. Protein: CASSLGAVSGRPYEQYF.

This sequence joins TRBV19 and TRBJ2-6, with 7 bases aligning to TRBD1. This CDR3 region has 16 residues. J lost 0 bases, V lost 7 bases, and 6 bases had no gene match. Germline CDR1 reads LNHDA; CDR2 reads SQIVND (reference sequence). This CDR3 reads CASTGTAYSGANVLTF. The CDR3 DNA is TGTGCCAGTACCGGGACAGCCTACTCTGGGGCCAACGTCCTGACTTTC.

J is TRBJ2-3 and V is TRBV6-5; 9 bases fit TRBD1. The ends lost 5 bases at V and 4 bases at J; junction bases unmatched: 7. Germline lookup yields CDR1 MNHEY and CDR2 SVGAGI. The CDR3 has 15 amino acids. DNA of the CDR3: TGTGCCAGCAGTCCACAGGGGGCGCGCGCAGATACGCAGTATTTT. Protein product: CASSPQGARADTQYF.

The table lists this clone with a few counts. Within the sample, other DNA sequences also encode this same CDR3. The chain recombines TRBV27 with TRBJ2-7, with TRBD2 as a possible D gene (5 bases). Germline lookup yields CDR1 MNHEY and CDR2 SMNVEV (reference sequence). V lost 6 bases and J lost 0, with 9 bases in between. This CDR3 has 13 residues. The DNA for the CDR3 is TGTGCCAGCAGCCTTACTAGCTCCTACGAGCAGTACTTC. Protein: CASSLTSSYEQYF.

The J gene is TRBJ2-7, the V gene TRBV9; possible D gene TRBD2, 5 bases. The CDR3 extends over 14 amino acids. The ends were cut back, 0 bases at V and 7 bases at J, with 14 bases in the middle. Germline CDR1 is SGDLS and CDR2 is YYNGEE. The CDR3 here is CASSVGAGTGEQYF. CDR3 sequence (DNA): TGTGCCAGCAGCGTAGGGGCGGGTACGGGGGAGCAGTACTTC.

V is TRBV12-3 or TRBV12-4 and J is TRBJ1-5; 8 bases line up with TRBD1. With 8 bases clipped from V and 4 bases from J, the junction kept 4 bases outside the gene matches. This CDR3 spans 13 amino acids. CDR3 bases: TGTGCCAGCTCGGACAGGGAGAATCAGCCCCAGCATTTT. Translation: CASSDRENQPQHF.

This chain uses TRBV7-8 with TRBJ1-5; TRBD1 is a possible D gene (6 bases). Trimming removed 4 bases from V and 0 bases from J, with 10 bases in between. The CDR3 totals 15 residues. The germline V gene encodes CDR1 SGHVS and CDR2 FQNEAQ. The CDR3 protein is CASSSDRNSNQPQHF. The CDR3, as DNA: TGTGCCAGCAGCTCGGACAGAAATAGCAATCAGCCCCAGCATTTT.

J is TRBJ2-5 and V is TRBV10-1; D possibly corresponds to TRBD2 (6 bases). The CDR3 has 15 amino acids. Germline values: CDR1 WNHNN, CDR2 SYGVQD (reference sequence). Trimming left V 8 bases short and J 4 bases short, with 20 bases between. DNA of the CDR3: TGCGCCAGCCCAGAAGGGCATACCGGGGGAGAGACCCAGTACTTC. It encodes CASPEGHTGGETQYF.

The chain carries TRBV7-9 and TRBJ2-5; D unclear. V lost 1 base and J lost 4, with 13 bases in between. This CDR3 spans 15 amino acids. Germline V lookup: CDR1 SEHNR, CDR2 FQNEAQ (reference sequence). The CDR3 here is CASSLEWADIETQYF. The CDR3 bases are TGTGCCAGCAGCTTAGAGTGGGCCGATATAGAGACCCAGTACTTC.

V usage is TRBV10-1 and J usage is TRBJ2-2; 8 bases line up with TRBD1. From germline, CDR1 is WNHNN and CDR2 SYGVQD (reference sequence). Trimming cost V 0 bases and J 2 bases; bases outside gene matches: 5. The CDR3 sequence is 17 residues long. The CDR3 bases are TGCGCCAGCAGTGAGTCCCAGGGGGCCTTTAACACCGGGGAGCTGTTTTTT. The encoded protein is CASSESQGAFNTGELFF.

The genes are TRBV28 and TRBJ2-7, with 11 bases that match TRBD1. Germline values: CDR1 MDHEN, CDR2 SYDVKM. This CDR3 contains 13 residues. The ends lost 5 bases at V and 7 bases at J; junction bases unmatched: 4. CDR3 sequence reads: CASSPGQGGEQYF. The CDR3 DNA follows: TGTGCCAGCAGTCCGGGACAGGGGGGGGAGCAGTACTTC.

This chain uses TRBV25-1 with TRBJ1-2; tentatively, D is TRBD1 (6 bases). V lost 6 bases and J 5 bases, leaving 13 bases between the germline ends. The CDR3 consists of 13 residues. CDR1 and CDR2 from the germline V gene are MGHDK and SYGVNS. CDR3 sequence (DNA): TGTGCCAGCAGGCAGGGGCCCGCTTATGGCTACACCTTC. It yields the protein CASRQGPAYGYTF.

The genes are TRBV6-5 and TRBJ2-1; D unclear. The V and J ends lost 2 bases and 8 bases respectively, with 13 bases between them. The CDR3 is made up of 14 amino acids. Germline-derived CDR1 and CDR2 are MNHEY and SVGAGI. CDR3 amino acids: CASSYNGRHDEQFF. The CDR3 nucleotides are TGTGCCAGCAGTTACAATGGGCGTCACGATGAGCAGTTCTTC.

This sequence joins TRBV14 and TRBJ1-1; 8 bases fit TRBD1. The junction had 3 bases not matched to a gene; V was cut back by 6 bases and J by 9 bases. The CDR3 runs 11 residues. Germline lookup yields CDR1 SGHDN and CDR2 FVKESK. CDR3 DNA sequence: TGTGCCAGCAGTCAGGGGGCACAAGCTTTCTTT. This sequence encodes CASSQGAQAFF.

The chain uses TRBV5-6 and TRBJ1-2, with D possibly being TRBD1 (6 bases). The CDR3 spans 13 residues. V lost 0 bases and J lost 5, with 8 bases in between. The germline CDR1 and CDR2 sequences are SGHDT and YYEEEE. Here the CDR3 DNA reads TGTGCCAGCAGCTTGGGGGGGCGATATGGCTACACCTTC. This gives the protein CASSLGGRYGYTF.

The chain links TRBV7-9 to TRBJ1-1, with D perhaps matching TRBD1 (5 bases). Germline CDR1 and CDR2: SEHNR and FQNEAQ (reference sequence). This CDR3 contains 15 residues. Trimming shortened V by 3 bases and J by 0 bases, and 11 bases separated the two germline ends. The CDR3 DNA reads TGTGCCAGCAGCTTGTCCGACAGAGTGAACACTGAAGCTTTCTTT. This sequence encodes CASSLSDRVNTEAFF.

J is TRBJ2-4 and V is TRBV4-1; possibly TRBD1 for D (5 bases). The CDR3 loop spans 18 amino acids. Germline-derived CDR1 and CDR2 are MGHRA and YSYEKL. V was clipped by 0 bases and J by 3 bases, with 18 bases between them. The CDR3 here is CASSQDSYAFRVKNIQYF. CDR3 in DNA: TGCGCCAGCAGCCAAGATTCCTACGCCTTCAGGGTCAAAAACATTCAGTACTTC.